The 13 T cell receptor beta chains presented below share a single source sample, sequenced in a study of blood T cell repertoires in COVID-19. Profiled with immunoSEQ multiplex PCR; TCRdb holds only in-frame clones, not every one. In the table there are around 80,000 clones, about 82% of which are singletons. Sequencing was performed on peripheral blood. The receptors stem from a woman of 80 years or more with active or convalescent COVID-19.

V gene TRBV5-6 combines with J gene TRBJ2-7; the match to TRBD2 covers 10 bases. This CDR3 is 16 amino acids long. The V segment lost 0 bases and the J segment 2 bases; nucleotides outside the gene matches: 5. In germline, CDR1 is SGHDT, CDR2 YYEEEE. CDR3 loop: CASSLADSGGTYEQYF. In nucleotides, the CDR3 is TGTGCCAGCAGCTTGGCAGATAGCGGGGGGACCTACGAGCAGTACTTC.

Note on this clone: One end of the junction does not line up with germline, which may come from a read error. V gene TRBV5-1 combines with J gene TRBJ2-5; 8 nucleotides agree with TRBD2. CDR1 SGHRS and CDR2 YFSETQ come from the germline V gene. The CDR3 is made up of 17 amino acids. CDR3 nucleotides: TGCGCCCGCAGTGGCAACACGGGGGGGGGCCGTCAGGAGACCCAGTACTTC. Residues: CARSGNTGGGRQETQYF.

The chain joins TRBV3-1 (or the pseudogene TRBV3-2) to TRBJ2-2; 7 nucleotides align to TRBD1. CDR3 length: 15 amino acids. CDR1 and CDR2 (germline): LGHDT, YNNKEL (reference sequence). With V trimmed by 5 bases and J by 4 bases, 7 bases remained unmatched. CDR3 sequence (DNA): TGTGCCAGCAGCACACAGGGGTGGGCCACCGGGGAGCTGTTTTTT. Encoded protein: CASSTQGWATGELFF.

This chain connects TRBV18 to TRBJ2-7; 9 bases line up with TRBD1. The germline V gene encodes CDR1 KGHSH and CDR2 LQKENI. Unmatched junction bases numbered 5, after V lost 3 bases and J lost 2 bases. The CDR3 has 15 residues. The CDR3 DNA follows: TGTGCCAGCTCACCGGGACAGGGTGGGACCTACGAGCAGTACTTC. Residues: CASSPGQGGTYEQYF.

The J gene is TRBJ1-1, the V gene TRBV19, with 7 bases identical to TRBD1. Germline trimming cut 4 bases from V and 1 base from J; bases unmatched to any gene: 6. Germline-derived CDR1 and CDR2 are LNHDA and SQIVND (reference sequence). CDR3 length: 15 residues. CDR3 protein: CASSTTRTGNTEAFF. The CDR3 coding sequence is TGTGCCAGTAGTACCACCCGGACAGGGAACACTGAAGCTTTCTTT.

The rearrangement uses TRBV11-3 and TRBJ1-1, with D tentatively TRBD1 (6 bases). From germline, CDR1 is SGHNT and CDR2 YENEEA. V lost 5 bases, J lost 4 bases, and 17 bases lay in between. The CDR3 is 15 amino acids. Here the CDR3 reads CASSPYRAVPTEAFF. The CDR3 coding sequence is TGTGCCAGCAGCCCCTACAGGGCCGTCCCCACTGAAGCTTTCTTT.

V usage is TRBV19 and J usage is TRBJ2-1; 14 positions match TRBD2. Per the germline V gene, CDR1 is LNHDA and CDR2 is SQIVND (reference sequence). After removal of 5 bases from V and 0 bases from J, the junction contained 3 bases not matched to a gene. This CDR3 region has 17 residues. The CDR3, as DNA: TGTGCCAGTAGTTCGGGGACTAGCGGGAGCTCCTACAATGAGCAGTTCTTC. Translating it yields CASSSGTSGSSYNEQFF.

V usage is TRBV12-3 or TRBV12-4 and J usage is TRBJ1-5; D is possibly TRBD1 (6 bases). Trimming pared 6 bases from V and 10 bases from J, leaving 13 bases between. This CDR3 has 12 residues. The chain's CDR3 is CASSAGQIPQHF. CDR3 bases: TGTGCCAGCAGCGCAGGACAGATTCCCCAGCATTTT.

The rearrangement joins TRBV19 to TRBJ2-7; 7 nucleotides match TRBD2. Per germline, CDR1 LNHDA and CDR2 SQIVND (reference sequence). J lost 5 bases, V lost 7 bases, and 11 bases had no gene match. The CDR3 consists of 14 residues. CDR3: CASTPAPGRDEQYF. DNA of the CDR3: TGTGCCAGTACCCCCGCCCCAGGGAGGGACGAGCAGTACTTC.

This CDR3 reads CASNQGWDPSDYGYTF. The CDR3 nucleotides read TGTGCCAGCAACCAGGGGTGGGACCCGAGCGACTATGGCTACACCTTC. The rearrangement joins TRBV28 to TRBJ1-2; D perhaps matches TRBD1 (6 bases). Trimming left V 7 bases short and J 3 bases short, with 21 bases between. The germline CDR1 and CDR2 sequences are MDHEN and SYDVKM. The CDR3 loop spans 16 amino acids.

V and J are TRBV19 and TRBJ2-3; weak D call: TRBD2 (6 bases). This CDR3 region has 13 residues. Germline loops: CDR1 LNHDA, CDR2 SQIVND (reference sequence). V shed 4 bases and J shed 7 bases, with 12 bases lying between them. This chain's CDR3 is CASSRGDLNTQYF. The CDR3 DNA is TGTGCCAGTAGTAGGGGGGATTTAAATACGCAGTATTTT.

The chain has TRBV4-1 and TRBJ2-7; D is ambiguous. The CDR3 runs 13 residues. Trimming pared 2 bases from V and 4 bases from J, leaving 9 bases between. The germline V gene encodes CDR1 MGHRA and CDR2 YSYEKL. This chain's CDR3 is CASSQRLHYEQYF. CDR3 in DNA: TGCGCCAGCAGCCAACGACTCCATTACGAGCAGTACTTC.

V is TRBV18 and J is TRBJ1-4; the D gene is possibly TRBD1 (6 bases). Germline V gene data show CDR1 as KGHSH and CDR2 as LQKENI. This CDR3 has 16 residues. Trimming shortened V by 2 bases and J by 2 bases, and 12 bases separated the two germline ends. The CDR3 nucleotides are TGTGCCAGCTCACCAGCCCGGGGGGCCACTAATGAAAAACTGTTTTTT. Its translation is CASSPARGATNEKLFF.